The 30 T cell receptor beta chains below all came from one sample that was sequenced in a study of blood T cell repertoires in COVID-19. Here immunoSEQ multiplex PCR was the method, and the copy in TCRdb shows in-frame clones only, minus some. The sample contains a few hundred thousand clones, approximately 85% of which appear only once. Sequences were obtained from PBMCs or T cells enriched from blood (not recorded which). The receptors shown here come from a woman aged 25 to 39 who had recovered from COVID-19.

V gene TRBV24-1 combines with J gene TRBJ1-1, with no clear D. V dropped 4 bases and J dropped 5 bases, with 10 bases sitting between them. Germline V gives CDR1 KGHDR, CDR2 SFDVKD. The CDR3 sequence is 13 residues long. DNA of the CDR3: TGTGCCACCAGTGACTCCATAGCAACTGAAGCTTTCTTT. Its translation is CATSDSIATEAFF.

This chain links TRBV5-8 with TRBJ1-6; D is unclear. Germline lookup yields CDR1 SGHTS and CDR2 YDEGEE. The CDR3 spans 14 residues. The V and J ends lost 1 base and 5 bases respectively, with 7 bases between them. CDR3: CASSLRVNNSPLHF. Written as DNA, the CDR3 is TGTGCCAGCAGCTTGAGAGTTAATAATTCACCCCTCCACTTT.

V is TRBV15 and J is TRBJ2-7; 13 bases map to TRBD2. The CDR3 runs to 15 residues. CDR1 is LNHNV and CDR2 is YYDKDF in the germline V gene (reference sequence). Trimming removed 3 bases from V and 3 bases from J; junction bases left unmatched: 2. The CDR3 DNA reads TGTGCCACCAGCAGCCGGACTAGCGGGAGCTACGAGCAGTACTTC. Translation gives CATSSRTSGSYEQYF.

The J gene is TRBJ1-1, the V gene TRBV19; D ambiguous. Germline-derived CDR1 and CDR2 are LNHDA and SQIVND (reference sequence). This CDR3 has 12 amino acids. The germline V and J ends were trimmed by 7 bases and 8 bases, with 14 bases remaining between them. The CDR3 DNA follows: TGTGCCAGTAAAAGCTCCGCTCCGGAAGCTTTCTTT. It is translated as CASKSSAPEAFF. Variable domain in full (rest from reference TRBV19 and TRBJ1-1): DGGITQSPKYLFRKEGQNVTLSCEQNLNHDAMYWYRQDPGQGLRLIYYSQIVNDFQKGDIAEGYSVSREKKESFPLTVTSAQKNPTAFYLCASKSSAPEAFFGQGTRLTVV.

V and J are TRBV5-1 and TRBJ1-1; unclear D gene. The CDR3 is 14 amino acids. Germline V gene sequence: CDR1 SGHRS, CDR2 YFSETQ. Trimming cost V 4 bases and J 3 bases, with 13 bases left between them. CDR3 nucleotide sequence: TGCGCCAGCAGCAAGGGAGATGGTTACACTGAAGCTTTCTTT. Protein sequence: CASSKGDGYTEAFF.

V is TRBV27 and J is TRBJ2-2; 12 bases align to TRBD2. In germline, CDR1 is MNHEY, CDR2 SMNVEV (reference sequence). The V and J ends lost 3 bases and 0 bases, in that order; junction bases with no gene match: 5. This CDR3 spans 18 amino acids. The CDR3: CASSLVGLAGSNTGELFF. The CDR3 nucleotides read TGTGCCAGCAGTTTGGTTGGACTAGCGGGATCGAACACCGGGGAGCTGTTTTTT.

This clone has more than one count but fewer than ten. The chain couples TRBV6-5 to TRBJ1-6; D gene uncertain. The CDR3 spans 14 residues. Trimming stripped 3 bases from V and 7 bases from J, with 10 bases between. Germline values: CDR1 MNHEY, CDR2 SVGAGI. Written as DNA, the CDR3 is TGTGCCAGCAGTTATTTAACAGAGAATTCACCCCTCCACTTT. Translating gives CASSYLTENSPLHF.

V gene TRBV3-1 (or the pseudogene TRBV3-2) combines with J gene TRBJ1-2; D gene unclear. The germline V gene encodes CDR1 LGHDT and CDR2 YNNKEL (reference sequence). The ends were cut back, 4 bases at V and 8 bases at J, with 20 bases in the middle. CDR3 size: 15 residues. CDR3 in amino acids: CASSRAASTISGYTF. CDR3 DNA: TGTGCCAGCAGCCGGGCCGCTTCAACCATTTCGGGCTACACCTTC.

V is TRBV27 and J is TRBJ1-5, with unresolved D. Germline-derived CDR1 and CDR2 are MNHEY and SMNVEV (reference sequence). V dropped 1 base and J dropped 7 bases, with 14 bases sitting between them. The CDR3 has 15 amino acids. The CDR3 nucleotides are TGTGCCAGCAGTTTATGGGCCGGGGAGGGCCAGCCCCAGCATTTT. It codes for CASSLWAGEGQPQHF.

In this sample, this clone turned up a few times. The CDR3 region is CASSVGTTIQETQYF. The CDR3, as DNA: TGTGCCAGCAGCGTAGGGACAACGATCCAAGAGACCCAGTACTTC. The chain has TRBV9 and TRBJ2-5; D perhaps matches TRBD1 (5 bases). Germline V lookup: CDR1 SGDLS, CDR2 YYNGEE. Trimming took off 0 bases at V and 1 base at J, with 10 bases between the two ends. The CDR3 loop spans 15 amino acids. Drawing the rest from reference TRBV9 and TRBJ2-5, the complete variable domain is DSGVTQTPKHLITATGQRVTLRCSPRSGDLSVYWYQQSLDQGLQFLIQYYNGEERAKGNILERFSAQQFPDLHSELNLSSLELGDSALYFCASSVGTTIQETQYFGPGTRLLVL.

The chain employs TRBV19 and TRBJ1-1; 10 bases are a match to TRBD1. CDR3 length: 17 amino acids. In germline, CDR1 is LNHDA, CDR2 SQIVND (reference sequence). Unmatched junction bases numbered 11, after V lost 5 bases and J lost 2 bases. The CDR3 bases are TGTGCCAGTAGTCTTATTTTTAGGGACAGGGGTAACACTGAAGCTTTCTTT. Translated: CASSLIFRDRGNTEAFF.

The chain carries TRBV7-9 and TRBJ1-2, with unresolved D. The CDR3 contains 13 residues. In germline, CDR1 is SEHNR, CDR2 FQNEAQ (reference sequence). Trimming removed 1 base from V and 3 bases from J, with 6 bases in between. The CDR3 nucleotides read TGTGCCAGCAGCTTAGTTACGGACTATGGCTACACCTTC. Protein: CASSLVTDYGYTF.

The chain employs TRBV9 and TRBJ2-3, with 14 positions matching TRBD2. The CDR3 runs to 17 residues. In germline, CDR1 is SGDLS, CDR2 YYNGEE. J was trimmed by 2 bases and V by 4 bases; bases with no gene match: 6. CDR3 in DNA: TGTGCCAGCAGCCCAGGGACTAGCGGGAGCATCACAGATACGCAGTATTTT. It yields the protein CASSPGTSGSITDTQYF.

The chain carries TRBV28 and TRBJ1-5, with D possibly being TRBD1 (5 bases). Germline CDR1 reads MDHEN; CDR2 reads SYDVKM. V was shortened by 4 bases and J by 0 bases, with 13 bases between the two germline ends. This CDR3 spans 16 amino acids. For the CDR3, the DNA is TGTGCCAGCAGTTCAAACCAGGGTGGTAGCAATCAGCCCCAGCATTTT. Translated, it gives CASSSNQGGSNQPQHF.

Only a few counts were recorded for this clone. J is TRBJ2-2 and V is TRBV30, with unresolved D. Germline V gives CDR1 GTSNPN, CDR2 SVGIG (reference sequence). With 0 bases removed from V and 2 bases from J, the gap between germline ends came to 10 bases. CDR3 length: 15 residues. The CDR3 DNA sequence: TGTGCCTGGAGTGTATCTCGGTTTAACACCGGGGAGCTGTTTTTT. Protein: CAWSVSRFNTGELFF.

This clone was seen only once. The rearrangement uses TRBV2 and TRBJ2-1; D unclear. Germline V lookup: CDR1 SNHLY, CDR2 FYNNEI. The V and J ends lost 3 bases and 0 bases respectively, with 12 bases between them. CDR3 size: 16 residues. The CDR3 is CASSELALSSYNEQFF. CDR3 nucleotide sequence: TGTGCCAGCAGTGAGTTAGCCCTGAGCTCCTACAATGAGCAGTTCTTC.

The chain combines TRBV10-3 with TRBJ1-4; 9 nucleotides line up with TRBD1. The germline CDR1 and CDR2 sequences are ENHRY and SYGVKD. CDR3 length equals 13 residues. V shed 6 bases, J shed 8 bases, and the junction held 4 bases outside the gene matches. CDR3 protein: CAIRGTGNEKLFF. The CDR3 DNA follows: TGTGCCATCAGGGGGACAGGGAACGAAAAACTGTTTTTT.

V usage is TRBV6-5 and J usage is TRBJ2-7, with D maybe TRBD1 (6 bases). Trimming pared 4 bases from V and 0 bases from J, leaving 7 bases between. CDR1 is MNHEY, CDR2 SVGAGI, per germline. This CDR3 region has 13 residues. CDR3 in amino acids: CASSLGHSYEQYF. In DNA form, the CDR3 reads TGTGCCAGCAGTTTGGGACACTCCTACGAGCAGTACTTC.

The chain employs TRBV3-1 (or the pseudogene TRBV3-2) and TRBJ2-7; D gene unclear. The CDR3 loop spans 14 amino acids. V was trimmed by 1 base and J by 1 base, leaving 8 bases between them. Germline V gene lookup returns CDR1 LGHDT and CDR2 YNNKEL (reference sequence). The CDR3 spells CASSQGLSSYEQYF. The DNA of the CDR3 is TGTGCCAGCAGCCAAGGTCTGAGTTCCTACGAGCAGTACTTC.

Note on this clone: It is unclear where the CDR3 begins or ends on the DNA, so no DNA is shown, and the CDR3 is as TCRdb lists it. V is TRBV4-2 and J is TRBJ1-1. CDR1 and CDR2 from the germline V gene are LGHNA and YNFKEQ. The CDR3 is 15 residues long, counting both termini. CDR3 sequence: CASSTSEALNTEAFF.

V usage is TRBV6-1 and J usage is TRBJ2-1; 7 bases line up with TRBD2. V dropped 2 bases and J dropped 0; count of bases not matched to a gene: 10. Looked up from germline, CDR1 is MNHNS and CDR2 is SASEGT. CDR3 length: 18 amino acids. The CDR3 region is CASSEFGGSNPSYNEQFF. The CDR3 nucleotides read TGTGCCAGCAGTGAATTCGGCGGGAGTAATCCCTCCTACAATGAGCAGTTCTTC.

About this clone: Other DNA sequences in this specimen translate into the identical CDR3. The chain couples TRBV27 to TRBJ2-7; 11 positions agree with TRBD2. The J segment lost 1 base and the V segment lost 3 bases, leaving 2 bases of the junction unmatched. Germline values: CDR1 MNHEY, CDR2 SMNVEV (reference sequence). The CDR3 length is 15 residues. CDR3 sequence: CASSLGTSGSYEQYF. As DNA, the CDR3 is TGTGCCAGCAGTTTGGGGACTAGCGGATCCTACGAGCAGTACTTC.

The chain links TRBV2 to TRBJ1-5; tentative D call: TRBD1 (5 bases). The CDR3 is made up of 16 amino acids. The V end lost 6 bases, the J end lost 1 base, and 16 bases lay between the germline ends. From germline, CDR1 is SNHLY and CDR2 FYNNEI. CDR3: CASRRGLERSNQPQHF. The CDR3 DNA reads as TGTGCCAGCAGAAGGGGTCTTGAGAGGAGCAATCAGCCCCAGCATTTT.

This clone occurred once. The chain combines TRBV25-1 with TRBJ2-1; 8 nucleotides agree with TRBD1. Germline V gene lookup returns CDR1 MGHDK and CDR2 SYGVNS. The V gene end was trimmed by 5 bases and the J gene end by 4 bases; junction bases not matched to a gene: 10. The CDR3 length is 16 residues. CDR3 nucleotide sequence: TGTGCCAGCAGTAAACAGGGGGTACTCTGGTACAATGAGCAGTTCTTC. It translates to CASSKQGVLWYNEQFF.

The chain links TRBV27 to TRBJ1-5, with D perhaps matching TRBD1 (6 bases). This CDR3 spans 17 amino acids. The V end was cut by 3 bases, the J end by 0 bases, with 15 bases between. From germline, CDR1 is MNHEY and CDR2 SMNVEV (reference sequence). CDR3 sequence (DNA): TGTGCCAGCAGTTTTGCCGGGGGGCTGCTTAGCAATCAGCCCCAGCATTTT. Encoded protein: CASSFAGGLLSNQPQHF.

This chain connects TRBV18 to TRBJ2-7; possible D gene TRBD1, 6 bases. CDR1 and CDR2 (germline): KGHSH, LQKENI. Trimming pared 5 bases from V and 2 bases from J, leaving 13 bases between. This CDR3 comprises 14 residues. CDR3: CASSGGQLTYEQYF. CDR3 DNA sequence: TGTGCCAGCTCAGGGGGCCAGTTGACCTACGAGCAGTACTTC.

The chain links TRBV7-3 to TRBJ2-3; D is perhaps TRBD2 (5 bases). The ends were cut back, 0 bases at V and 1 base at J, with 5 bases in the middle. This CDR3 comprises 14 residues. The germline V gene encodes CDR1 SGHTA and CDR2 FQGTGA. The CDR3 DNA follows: TGTGCCAGCAGCTTAACAGCGGGCACAGATACGCAGTATTTT. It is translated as CASSLTAGTDTQYF.

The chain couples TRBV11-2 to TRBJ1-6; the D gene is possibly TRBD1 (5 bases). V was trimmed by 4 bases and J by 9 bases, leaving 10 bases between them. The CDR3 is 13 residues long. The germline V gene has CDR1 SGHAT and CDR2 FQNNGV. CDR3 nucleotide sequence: TGTGCCAGCAGCTCCCAGGGTTCTTCACCCCTCCACTTT. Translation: CASSSQGSSPLHF.

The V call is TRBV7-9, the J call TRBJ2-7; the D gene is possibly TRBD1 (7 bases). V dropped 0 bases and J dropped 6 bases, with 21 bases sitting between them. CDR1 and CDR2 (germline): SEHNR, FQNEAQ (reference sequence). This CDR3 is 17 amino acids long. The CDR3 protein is CASSLAAGGPRRAEQYF. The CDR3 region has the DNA TGTGCCAGCAGCTTAGCGGCAGGGGGGCCTAGACGGGCCGAGCAGTACTTC.

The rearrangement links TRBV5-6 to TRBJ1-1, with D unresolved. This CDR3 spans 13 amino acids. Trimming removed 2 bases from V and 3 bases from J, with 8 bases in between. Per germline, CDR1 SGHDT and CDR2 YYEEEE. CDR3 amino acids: CASSFRGYTEAFF. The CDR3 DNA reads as TGTGCCAGCAGCTTCAGAGGTTACACTGAAGCTTTCTTT.